The 18 T cell receptor beta chains in this list originate from one sample, sequenced in a study of breast tumors, draining lymph nodes, adjacent tissues. TCRdb recomputed calls from the multiplex PCR reads with MiXCR, one row per CDR3 protein. The sample carries about 200,000 distinct CDR3 sequences, around 35% recorded once. Samples came from axillary lymph nodes draining the breast cancer. The sequenced sample consisted of axillary lymph node tissue. The source of these receptors is a female donor with breast cancer. Some clones in this sample may be carry-over from other donors' samples.

Remarks on this clonotype: A much larger clone sits a single nucleotide away, making a read error possible. This chain uses TRBV2 with TRBJ2-1, with D perhaps matching TRBD2 (5 bases). CDR3 length: 13 amino acids. Germline V gene sequence: CDR1 SNHLY, CDR2 FYNNEI. The CDR3 nucleotides read TGTGCCAGCCGGGGTACGTCCTACAATCAGCAGTTCTTC. This translates into CASRGTSYNQQFF.

The chain uses TRBV11-2 and TRBJ2-2; perhaps TRBD1 as D (6 bases). V lost 3 bases and J 3 bases, leaving 11 bases between the germline ends. There are 15 residues in the CDR3. Per the germline V gene, CDR1 is SGHAT and CDR2 is FQNNGV. The CDR3 protein is CASSFGGGYTGELFF. The CDR3 DNA sequence: TGTGCCAGCAGCTTTGGTGGGGGCTACACCGGGGAGCTGTTTTTT.

A word on this clonotype: Since the CDR3 does not end with the conserved phenylalanine or tryptophan, this likely comes from a read error. The gene calls are TRBV24-1 and TRBJ2-7, with D unclear. Trimming took off 9 bases at V and 3 bases at J, with 17 bases between the two ends. The CDR3 spans 14 residues. From germline, CDR1 is KGHDR and CDR2 SFDVKD. In DNA form, the CDR3 reads TGTGCCACCGGAGTGAGGAGTTCCCGCTACGAGCAGTACCTC. Translated: CATGVRSSRYEQYL.

At least ten counts were recorded for this clonotype. The chain joins TRBV12-3 or TRBV12-4 to TRBJ2-7, with D tentatively TRBD1 (6 bases). Trimming took off 5 bases at V and 6 bases at J, with 17 bases between the two ends. The length of the CDR3 is 14 residues. CDR3: CASSLGQSTSEQYF. The CDR3 bases are TGTGCCAGCAGTCTTGGACAGTCGACAAGCGAGCAGTACTTC.

This clonotype showed up many times. The chain combines TRBV18 with TRBJ2-3, with 7 bases fitting TRBD1. Unmatched junction bases numbered 5, after V lost 2 bases and J lost 6 bases. Germline lookup yields CDR1 KGHSH and CDR2 LQKENI. The CDR3 has 14 amino acids. The CDR3 loop is CASSPGRGMDTQYF. CDR3 nucleotides: TGTGCCAGCTCACCAGGCAGGGGGATGGATACGCAGTATTTT.

This clonotype was recorded many times. V gene TRBV7-8 combines with J gene TRBJ1-3, with 10 bases aligning to TRBD1. The germline V gene has CDR1 SGHVS and CDR2 FQNEAQ. V shed 2 bases, J shed 2 bases, and the junction held 3 bases outside the gene matches. This CDR3 has 16 amino acids. CDR3 nucleotides: TGTGCCAGCAGCTTAACGGGGACAGGGGCTGGAAACACCATATATTTT. Its protein is CASSLTGTGAGNTIYF. The entire variable domain, with the rest obtained from reference TRBV7-8 and TRBJ1-3, is as follows: GAGVSQSPRYKVAKRGQDVALRCDPISGHVSLFWYQQALGQGPEFLTYFQNEAQLDKSGLPSDRFFAERPEGSVSTLKIQRTQQEDSAVYLCASSLTGTGAGNTIYFGEGSWLTVV.

Concerning this clonotype itself: The junction differs from germline at one of its ends, possibly a read error. This chain connects TRBV7-2 to TRBJ2-4; either TRBD1 or TRBD2 may supply D (6 bases each). The CDR3 length is 16 residues. Germline CDR1 reads SGHTA; CDR2 reads FQGNSA. CDR3 DNA: TGTGCCGGCAGCTTAGAGGGGGGAAGAATCGAAAACATTCAGTACTTC. Protein product: CAGSLEGGRIENIQYF. The full variable domain, completed using reference TRBV7-2 and TRBJ2-4, is GAGVSQSPSNKVTEKGKDVELRCDPISGHTALYWYRQSLGQGLEFLIYFQGNSAPDKSGLPSDRFSAERTGGSVSTLTIQRTQQEDSAVYLCAGSLEGGRIENIQYFGAGTRLSVL.

This clonotype was recorded at least ten times. This rearrangement joins TRBV11-2 to TRBJ1-6; a weak D match, TRBD1 (5 bases). V was trimmed by 5 bases and J by 9 bases, leaving 17 bases between them. The CDR3 loop spans 15 amino acids. Germline CDR1 is SGHAT and CDR2 is FQNNGV. DNA for the CDR3: TGTGCCAGCAGCCCCCCGAGAATAAGGGGTTCACCCCTCCACTTT. The encoded protein is CASSPPRIRGSPLHF. The entire variable domain, with the rest obtained from reference TRBV11-2 and TRBJ1-6, is as follows: EAGVAQSPRYKIIEKRQSVAFWCNPISGHATLYWYQQILGQGPKLLIQFQNNGVVDDSQLPKDRFSAERLKGVDSTLKIQPAKLEDSAVYLCASSPPRIRGSPLHFGNGTRLTVT.

In this sample, this clonotype turned up many times. The chain combines TRBV7-9 with TRBJ2-2; 10 bases agree with TRBD2. Germline loops: CDR1 SEHNR, CDR2 FQNEAQ (reference sequence). CDR3 length: 15 amino acids. The junction had 1 base not matched to a gene; V was cut back by 5 bases and J by 1 base. The CDR3: CASSPSGRNTGELFF. The CDR3 DNA sequence: TGTGCCAGCAGCCCTAGCGGGAGGAACACCGGGGAGCTGTTTTTT.

This clonotype was observed once. J is TRBJ2-7 and V is TRBV2; 9 bases map to TRBD1. The CDR3 runs to 13 residues. The germline gives CDR1 SNHLY, CDR2 FYNNEI. Losses at the gene ends were 8 bases for V and 6 bases for J; bases not matched to a gene: 8. CDR3 in DNA: TGTGCCAGCCCCACGGGACAGGGATCCGAGCAGTACTTC. Amino acid sequence: CASPTGQGSEQYF.

This chain connects TRBV20-1 to TRBJ2-5; D might be TRBD2 (6 bases). The germline V gene encodes CDR1 DFQATT and CDR2 SNEGSKA (reference sequence). The CDR3 covers 15 residues. V was pared by 3 bases and J by 7 bases, with 21 bases between. CDR3 amino acids: CSARPGGALTRTQYF. CDR3 sequence (DNA): TGCAGTGCTAGGCCCGGCGGGGCCCTAACAAGGACCCAGTACTTC.

This clonotype was recorded a few times. This chain joins TRBV9 and TRBJ2-7, with D possibly being TRBD2 (5 bases). CDR1 is SGDLS, CDR2 YYNGEE, per germline. V was pared by 0 bases and J by 3 bases, with 7 bases between. This CDR3 is 13 amino acids long. In DNA form, the CDR3 reads TGTGCCAGCAGCGTAGCTAGCCACTACGAGCAGTACTTC. The encoded protein is CASSVASHYEQYF.

In its sample, this clonotype was seen many times. The V call is TRBV6-1, the J call TRBJ1-2; a possible D gene is TRBD1 (5 bases). The CDR3 sequence is 13 residues long. Germline CDR1 MNHNS, CDR2 SASEGT. V lost 3 bases and J lost 5, with 10 bases in between. This CDR3 is CASSDRVGYGYTF. The CDR3 bases are TGTGCCAGCAGTGACAGGGTGGGATATGGCTACACCTTC.

This clonotype has at least ten counts. Germline and junction disagree at one end, which may indicate a read error. The V and J genes are TRBV7-3 and TRBJ2-3, with 7 nucleotides matching TRBD2. The CDR3 loop spans 14 amino acids. Germline V lookup: CDR1 SGHTA, CDR2 FQGTGA. CDR3 nucleotides: TGTGCCAACAGCTTCCGGACTAGAGCAGATACGCAGTATTTT. Its protein is CANSFRTRADTQYF. The variable domain in full, with the rest retrieved from reference TRBV7-3 and TRBJ2-3, is GAGVSQTPSNKVTEKGKYVELRCDPISGHTALYWYRQSLGQGPEFLIYFQGTGAADDSGLPNDRFFAVRPEGSVSTLKIQRTERGDSAVYLCANSFRTRADTQYFGPGTRLTVL.

This clonotype has ten or more counts. A read error may account for a junction end that differs from germline. This rearrangement joins TRBV7-8 to TRBJ1-5; D not certain. The CDR3 sequence is 16 residues long. In germline, CDR1 is SGHVS, CDR2 FQNEAQ. The chain's CDR3 is CAGSLSLAGPNQPQHF. CDR3 in DNA: TGTGCCGGCAGCTTATCTCTGGCAGGACCCAATCAGCCCCAGCATTTT. The variable domain in full, with the rest retrieved from reference TRBV7-8 and TRBJ1-5, is GAGVSQSPRYKVAKRGQDVALRCDPISGHVSLFWYQQALGQGPEFLTYFQNEAQLDKSGLPSDRFFAERPEGSVSTLKIQRTQQEDSAVYLCAGSLSLAGPNQPQHFGDGTRLSIL.

The chain carries TRBV30 and TRBJ2-3; D unresolved. Germline assignment: CDR1 GTSNPN and CDR2 SVGIG (reference sequence). The CDR3 consists of 11 residues. V lost 4 bases and J 5 bases, leaving 7 bases between the germline ends. The CDR3 nucleotides read TGTGCCTGGAATTTTCTAGATACGCAGTATTTT. Its protein is CAWNFLDTQYF. The variable domain in full, completed from reference TRBV30 and TRBJ2-3, reads SQTIHQWPATLVQPVGSPLSLECTVEGTSNPNLYWYRQAAGRGLQLLFYSVGIGQISSEVPQNLSASRPQDRQFILSSKKLLLSDSGFYLCAWNFLDTQYFGPGTRLTVL.

The table lists this clonotype with many counts. This chain links TRBV24-1 with TRBJ2-1; a possible D gene is TRBD1 (6 bases). This CDR3 is built from 14 residues. CDR1 is KGHDR, CDR2 SFDVKD, per germline. Trimming shortened V by 4 bases and J by 7 bases, and 13 bases separated the two germline ends. The CDR3 region is CATSDVQGSNEQFF. The CDR3 DNA is TGTGCCACCAGTGACGTACAGGGTTCAAATGAGCAGTTCTTC.

This clonotype was detected many times. This chain connects TRBV24-1 to TRBJ1-5; the match to TRBD1 covers 7 bases. The ends lost 0 bases at V and 7 bases at J; junction bases unmatched: 20. The CDR3 is 20 amino acids. Looked up from germline, CDR1 is KGHDR and CDR2 is SFDVKD. As DNA, the CDR3 is TGTGCCACCAGTGATTTGCAAAGGGTTGGACAGGATGAGTCTCTGCAGCCCCAGCATTTT. It encodes CATSDLQRVGQDESLQPQHF.